This TCR beta chain emerged from a study of shared clonotypes between healthy human individuals. The V gene end was trimmed by 10 bases and the J gene end by 1 base; junction bases not matched to a gene: 15. Germline-derived CDR1 and CDR2 are MDHEN and SYDVKM. CDR3 length equals 17 residues. Generated by immunoSEQ multiplex PCR, the TCRdb table keeps only in-frame clones and is missing some. The sample lists approximately 2,300,000 clones, 85% to 95% occurring once. Sequenced input: naive CD4+ T cells from PBMCs. Indicated subset: CD45RA+ positively selected. V usage is TRBV28 and J usage is TRBJ2-2; 7 positions match TRBD2. This clonotype was obtained from a man aged 18 to 29 in good health. Some clones in this sample may be carry-over from other donors' samples. CDR3 protein: CATTPGGLAVNTGELFF. As DNA, the CDR3 is TGTGCCACAACTCCCGGAGGCCTAGCGGTGAACACCGGGGAGCTGTTTTTT.